These T cell receptor beta chains were read from a single sample in a study of persistence of HIV-infected CD4 T cells. Profiled with immunoSEQ multiplex PCR; TCRdb holds only in-frame clones, not every one. This table has 20,000 to 25,000 clones, around 72% appearing once. The antigens these receptors bind are not known. The sample in question was CD4+ T cells sorted from PBMCs after roughly 17-hour stimulation, obtained from a patient who received antiretroviral therapy. The source of these receptors is an adult man with HIV who was CMV-seropositive. CDR3s include the opening cysteine and the closing phenylalanine or tryptophan. A D gene is named only where the DNA matches it firmly. Size tells how often a clone was seen (once, few, many) or the class of an expanded clone, and some rows leave it out.

NA	TRBJ1-4	NA	TRBV30	CAWSVGATNEKLFF	TGTGCCTGGAGTGTAGGTGCAACTAATGAAAAACTGTTTTTT
NA	TRBJ2-2	TRBD1	TRBV2	CASSEAGTGDTGELFF	TGTGCCAGCAGTGAAGCCGGGACAGGGGACACCGGGGAGCTGTTTTTT
NA	TRBJ2-7	TRBD1	TRBV23-1	CAPTGGGYEQYF	TGCGCTCCTACAGGGGGTGGCTACGAGCAGTACTTC
NA	TRBJ2-7	TRBD2	TRBV6-2/TRBV6-3	CASSGYPYEQYF	TGTGCCAGTAGCGGGTACCCCTACGAGCAGTACTTC
few	TRBJ1-5	NA	TRBV7-2	CASSLDLSQTNQPQHF	TGTGCCAGCAGCTTAGATCTTTCGCAGACTAATCAGCCCCAGCATTTT
NA	TRBJ2-5	NA	TRBV3-1/TRBV3-2	CASSYRDSKETQYF	TGTGCCAGCAGTTACCGGGACTCAAAAGAGACCCAGTACTTC
once	TRBJ1-5	TRBD1	TRBV19	CASRTGTGDQPQHF	TGTGCCAGTAGGACCGGGACAGGGGATCAGCCCCAGCATTTT
NA	TRBJ1-6	NA	TRBV7-2	CASSRFGDNSPLHF	TGTGCCAGCAGCAGGTTTGGGGATAATTCACCCCTCCACTTT
once	TRBJ2-3	NA	TRBV5-4	CASSLHRSSSTDTQYF	TGTGCCAGCAGCTTACACAGGAGTTCTAGCACAGATACGCAGTATTTT
NA	TRBJ1-2	NA	TRBV5-8	CASSLEGPYGYTF	TGTGCCAGCAGCTTGGAGGGGCCTTATGGCTACACCTTC
few	TRBJ1-5	NA	TRBV7-2	CASSTQGGGNQPQHF	TGTGCCAGCAGCACCCAGGGAGGTGGGAATCAGCCCCAGCATTTT
NA	TRBJ2-3	TRBD2	TRBV2	CASSEASGATDTQYF	TGTGCCAGCAGTGAAGCAAGCGGGGCCACAGATACGCAGTATTTT
NA	TRBJ1-2	TRBD1	TRBV5-4	CASSQGQNYGYTF	TGTGCCAGCAGCCAGGGACAGAACTATGGCTACACCTTC
few	TRBJ2-7	TRBD1	TRBV7-3	CASSSGTGNDEQYF	TGTGCCAGCAGCTCCGGGACAGGGAACGACGAGCAGTACTTC
few	TRBJ1-4	TRBD1	TRBV3-1/TRBV3-2	CASSQDRVSANEKLFF	TGTGCCAGCAGCCAGGACAGGGTGTCGGCTAATGAAAAACTGTTTTTT
once	TRBJ2-1	TRBD2	TRBV18	CASSPNHLSGGAYNEQFF	TGTGCCAGCTCACCCAATCACCTTAGCGGGGGGGCCTACAATGAGCAGTTCTTC
NA	TRBJ2-5	TRBD2	TRBV6-5	CASRSGLAVQETQYF	TGTGCCAGCAGATCTGGACTAGCGGTACAAGAGACCCAGTACTTC
once	TRBJ2-3	TRBD1	TRBV5-4	CASSPRGGSDTQYF	TGTGCCAGCAGCCCGCGAGGGGGCTCAGATACGCAGTATTTT
NA	TRBJ1-3	TRBD1	TRBV27	CASRTGPSGNTIYF	TGTGCCAGCCGGACAGGTCCCTCTGGAAACACCATATATTTT
NA	TRBJ1-1	NA	TRBV7-8	CASSSGQSEAFF	TGTGCCAGCAGCTCAGGACAGTCTGAAGCTTTCTTT
once	TRBJ2-1	NA	TRBV29-1	CSVGPRLVYEQFF	TGCAGCGTCGGACCCCGACTAGTCTATGAGCAGTTCTTC
NA	TRBJ2-2	NA	TRBV7-2	CASSLAFSGELFF	TGTGCCAGCAGCTTAGCTTTCAGCGGGGAGCTGTTTTTT
NA	TRBJ1-2	NA	TRBV6-5	CASSPGTNYGYTF	TGTGCCAGCAGCCCCGGAACTAACTATGGCTACACCTTC
once	TRBJ2-7	TRBD2	TRBV27	CASSLTGAPSGKPTCEQYF	TGTGCCAGCAGTTTAACAGGGGCGCCTAGCGGGAAGCCTACGTGTGAGCAGTACTTC
once	TRBJ2-6	TRBD1	TRBV7-9	CASSTRDRGRHTGANVLTF	TGTGCCAGCAGCACTCGGGACAGGGGGCGCCATACTGGGGCCAACGTCCTGACTTTC
NA	TRBJ1-2	NA	TRBV30	CAWSGGFINYGYTF	TGTGCCTGGAGTGGGGGCTTCATTAACTATGGCTACACCTTC
once	TRBJ2-7	TRBD2	TRBV6-6	CASSYTPGGEQYF	TGTGCCAGCAGTTACACGCCGGGGGGCGAGCAGTACTTC
NA	TRBJ1-2	TRBD1	TRBV4-1	CASSQSGTVHAYGYTF	TGCGCCAGCAGCCAATCAGGGACAGTCCATGCCTATGGCTACACCTTC
NA	TRBJ2-7	TRBD1	TRBV18	CASSPGQNNYEQYF	TGTGCCAGCTCGCCGGGACAGAATAACTACGAGCAGTACTTC
NA	TRBJ1-4	NA	TRBV30	CAWSAQGRVTNEKLFF	TGTGCCTGGAGTGCGCAGGGTAGGGTTACTAATGAAAAACTGTTTTTT
once	TRBJ1-6	TRBD1	TRBV27	CASSLRRTGDSPLHF	TGTGCCAGCAGTTTACGTCGGACAGGGGATTCACCCCTCCACTTT
NA	TRBJ1-1	NA	TRBV14	CASSQHTRPDTEAFF	TGTGCCAGCAGCCAACACACCCGTCCGGACACTGAAGCTTTCTTT
NA	TRBJ2-2	TRBD2	TRBV28	CASSHTTSGGAVGTGELFF	TGTGCCAGCAGTCACACGACTAGCGGGGGGGCCGTGGGCACCGGGGAGCTGTTTTTT
NA	TRBJ2-1	TRBD2	TRBV6-5	CASSSGGGRHNEQFF	TGTGCCAGCAGTTCGGGCGGGGGGCGGCACAATGAGCAGTTCTTC
NA	TRBJ2-1	NA	TRBV5-4	CASSQTPQSSYNEQFF	TGTGCCAGCAGCCAAACACCACAGAGCTCCTACAATGAGCAGTTCTTC
NA	TRBJ1-5	NA	TRBV28	CASSYTRGGFAQPQHF	TGTGCCAGCAGTTATACCCGGGGGGGTTTCGCTCAGCCCCAGCATTTT
NA	TRBJ1-2	NA	TRBV5-5	CASSPLDRLPNGYTF	TGTGCCAGCAGCCCCTTAGACAGACTACCTAATGGCTACACCTTC
NA	TRBJ1-2	TRBD1	TRBV19	CASSIGTGHGDGYTF	TGTGCCAGTAGTATTGGGACAGGGCATGGTGATGGCTACACCTTC
NA	TRBJ1-1	NA	TRBV19	CASNLLGKAFF	TGTGCCAGTAACCTTCTGGGGAAAGCTTTCTTT
once	TRBJ2-5	NA	TRBV29-1	CSFLRHRGGGETQYF	TGCAGCTTCCTCCGGCACAGGGGGGGCGGAGAGACCCAGTACTTC
NA	TRBJ2-1	NA	TRBV9	CASSSLGEQFF	TGTGCCAGCAGCTCCCTAGGGGAGCAGTTCTTC
NA	TRBJ1-2	NA	TRBV19	CASSSIGGPNYGYTF	TGTGCCAGTAGTAGTATTGGAGGCCCTAACTATGGCTACACCTTC
NA	TRBJ2-1	NA	TRBV5-1	CASSLEGLSRSYNEQFF	TGCGCCAGCAGCTTGGAAGGACTAAGTCGTTCCTACAATGAGCAGTTCTTC
NA	TRBJ2-1	TRBD1	TRBV28	CASSSPGTAYYNEQFF	TGTGCCAGCAGTTCGCCCGGGACAGCCTACTACAATGAGCAGTTCTTC
NA	TRBJ2-2	NA	TRBV10-2	CASSESYGELFF	TGCGCCAGCAGTGAGTCATACGGGGAGCTGTTTTTT
NA	TRBJ2-2	NA	TRBV6-2/TRBV6-3	CASSYTRANTGELFF	TGTGCCAGCAGTTACACCCGGGCCAACACCGGGGAGCTGTTTTTT
medium-sized	TRBJ1-5	NA	TRBV28	CASSELTVNQPQHF	TGTGCCAGTAGTGAACTGACGGTAAATCAGCCCCAGCATTTT
NA	TRBJ2-3	TRBD2	TRBV5-1	CASGSGGSTDTQYF	TGCGCCAGCGGGAGCGGGGGGAGCACAGATACGCAGTATTTT
NA	TRBJ2-1	TRBD2	TRBV9	CASSVGAGGPNNEQFF	TGTGCCAGCAGCGTAGGGGCGGGGGGGCCGAACAATGAGCAGTTCTTC
NA	TRBJ2-2	NA	TRBV5-1	CASSLATREFSTGELFF	TGCGCCAGCAGCTTGGCCACGAGGGAGTTTAGCACCGGGGAGCTGTTTTTT
NA	TRBJ1-4	NA	TRBV6-5	CASSLGRTTNEKLFF	TGTGCCAGCAGTCTCGGGCGAACAACTAATGAAAAACTGTTTTTT
NA	TRBJ2-2	NA	TRBV28	CASMGSRNTGELFF	TGTGCCAGCATGGGCAGCCGAAACACCGGGGAGCTGTTTTTT
few	TRBJ2-2	TRBD2	TRBV7-9	CASSLGLAGGTGELFF	TGTGCCAGCAGCTTAGGCCTAGCGGGGGGCACCGGGGAGCTGTTTTTT
NA	TRBJ1-6	NA	TRBV6-4	CASSEQRASPLHF	TGTGCCAGCAGTGAACAGAGAGCGTCACCCCTCCACTTT
NA	TRBJ2-6	NA	TRBV7-3	CASSLRSGTGANVLTF	TGTGCCAGCAGCTTAAGGTCAGGGACTGGGGCCAACGTCCTGACTTTC
NA	TRBJ1-3	NA	TRBV2	CASSDRGARSSGNTIYF	TGTGCCAGCAGTGACAGAGGGGCCCGGAGCTCTGGAAACACCATATATTTT
NA	TRBJ1-4	NA	TRBV5-1	CASSLREDNEKLFF	TGCGCCAGCAGCTTGCGGGAGGATAATGAAAAACTGTTTTTT
NA	TRBJ2-3	NA	TRBV5-8	CASSWTGRVTDTQYF	TGTGCCAGCAGCTGGACAGGGAGGGTCACAGATACGCAGTATTTT